These T cell receptor beta chains were read from a single sample in a study of tumor-infiltrating lymphocytes in localized non-small cell lung cancer. Sequencing was performed with immunoSEQ multiplex PCR; in TCRdb, only in-frame clones are kept and a portion is missing. The repertoire has 15,000 to 20,000 clones, around 73% of them found once; the top ten carry approximately 4.3%. The source material was lung tumor tissue. The source is a human donor with non-small cell lung cancer. CDR3s include the opening cysteine and the closing phenylalanine or tryptophan. D genes are given only for firm matches. Some rows mark clone size as missing; the rest say once, few, many or name a class of expanded clone.

NA NA TRBJ2-3 TRBV5-1 CASSQTGRTDTQYF TGCGCCAGCAGTCAGACGGGGCGAACAGATACGCAGTATTTT
NA NA TRBJ2-2 TRBV7-3 CASSSRTDGELFF TGTGCCAGCAGCTCCCGGACTGACGGGGAGCTGTTTTTT
NA NA TRBJ1-5 TRBV10-3 CAIRDRVNQPQHF TGTGCCATCAGGGATAGAGTCAATCAGCCCCAGCATTTT
NA TRBD1 TRBJ1-1 TRBV18 CASSPPGGGDNTEAFF TGTGCCAGCTCACCACCCGGAGGGGGCGATAACACTGAAGCTTTCTTT
NA NA TRBJ2-5 TRBV5-1 CASSSYGETQYF TGCGCCAGCAGCTCCTACGGGGAGACCCAGTACTTC
NA NA TRBJ2-6 TRBV5-1 CASISGANVLTF TGCGCCAGCATCTCTGGGGCCAACGTCCTGACTTTC
NA NA TRBJ2-1 TRBV7-9 CASSLGSSYNEQFF TGTGCCAGCAGCTTAGGTTCGAGTTACAATGAGCAGTTCTTC
NA NA TRBJ2-1 TRBV18 CASSPPVAALFNEQFF TGTGCCAGCTCACCACCGGTGGCGGCTCTGTTTAATGAGCAGTTCTTC
NA NA TRBJ1-2 TRBV30 CAWSPTGYYGYTF TGTGCCTGGAGCCCCACAGGGTACTATGGCTACACCTTC
NA NA TRBJ1-2 TRBV13 CASSGGGRADGYTF TGTGCCAGCAGCGGTGGAGGCAGGGCGGATGGCTACACCTTC
few TRBD2 TRBJ2-3 TRBV6-6 CASSWASGVDGDTQYF TGTGCCAGCAGTTGGGCTAGCGGGGTTGATGGAGATACGCAGTATTTT
NA NA TRBJ1-6 TRBV11-3 CASSLGAANSPLHF TGTGCCAGCAGCTTGGGGGCGGCAAATTCACCCCTCCACTTT
NA TRBD2 TRBJ2-3 TRBV5-1 CASSLGLAGGTSTDTQYF TGCGCCAGCAGTCTGGGACTAGCGGGAGGGACTAGCACAGATACGCAGTATTTT
NA NA TRBJ2-6 TRBV6-5 CAIRAGTPGANVLTF TGTGCCATCCGGGCAGGTACTCCTGGGGCCAACGTCCTGACTTTC
NA TRBD1 TRBJ1-2 TRBV6-5 CASSYSAEGADHGYTF TGTGCCAGCAGTTACTCGGCGGAGGGGGCAGATCATGGCTACACCTTC
NA NA TRBJ2-7 TRBV6-5 CASRVSYEQYF TGTGCCAGCAGGGTCTCCTACGAGCAGTACTTC
NA NA TRBJ1-2 TRBV2 CASNIRSDYGYTF TGTGCCAGCAATATAAGGTCAGACTATGGCTACACCTTC
NA NA TRBJ2-1 TRBV5-3 CARSDGAVYSYNEQFF TGTGCCAGAAGCGACGGGGCGGTTTACTCCTACAATGAGCAGTTCTTC
NA TRBD2 TRBJ2-1 TRBV4-2 CASSQGTSGGNEQFF TGTGCCAGCAGCCAAGGGACTAGCGGGGGCAATGAGCAGTTCTTC
NA NA TRBJ2-7 TRBV15 CATSSRLSGLDEQYF TGTGCCACCAGCTCCCGGCTGTCGGGATTGGACGAGCAGTACTTC
NA TRBD2 TRBJ2-5 TRBV15 CATSRDGSGGYQETQYF TGTGCCACCAGCAGAGATGGTAGCGGGGGATACCAAGAGACCCAGTACTTC
NA NA TRBJ2-5 TRBV5-4 CASSPGLRQETQYF TGTGCCAGCAGCCCCGGACTACGACAAGAGACCCAGTACTTC
NA NA TRBJ2-5 TRBV5-1 CASTHLTWGAKETQYF TGCGCCAGCACCCACCTTACCTGGGGGGCCAAAGAGACCCAGTACTTC
few NA TRBJ2-7 TRBV5-6 CASSPGLGIYEQYF TGTGCCAGCAGCCCCGGTCTTGGGATCTACGAGCAGTACTTC
NA TRBD2 TRBJ2-1 TRBV7-3 CASSLNPSGSVVSYNEQFF TGTGCCAGCAGCTTAAACCCTAGCGGGAGTGTAGTATCCTACAATGAGCAGTTCTTC
NA TRBD1 TRBJ1-5 TRBV28 CASSFPGQGYDQPQHF TGTGCCAGCAGTTTCCCCGGACAGGGTTATGATCAGCCCCAGCATTTT
few TRBD1 TRBJ1-1 TRBV10-1 CASRRQGDTEAFF TGCGCCAGCAGACGACAGGGGGACACTGAAGCTTTCTTT
NA NA TRBJ2-7 TRBV27 CASSSWGRQYF TGTGCCAGCAGTTCATGGGGTAGGCAGTACTTC
NA NA TRBJ2-1 TRBV5-3 CARSFGDKKINSYNEQFF TGTGCCAGAAGCTTTGGGGACAAGAAAATCAACTCCTACAATGAGCAGTTCTTC
NA TRBD1 TRBJ2-7 TRBV28 CASSLAPGQSAYEQYF TGTGCCAGCAGTTTAGCCCCGGGACAGAGCGCTTACGAGCAGTACTTC
NA TRBD2 TRBJ2-4 TRBV5-4 CASSLGPSGGALVDIQYF TGTGCCAGCAGCTTGGGACCTAGCGGGGGGGCCTTGGTAGACATTCAGTACTTC
few TRBD2 TRBJ2-5 TRBV10-3 CAISEERGGGETQYF TGTGCCATCAGTGAAGAGCGGGGGGGCGGGGAGACCCAGTACTTC
NA NA TRBJ1-1 TRBV2 CASSNPRVMNTEAFF TGTGCCAGCAGTAACCCCAGAGTCATGAACACTGAAGCTTTCTTT
NA NA TRBJ2-1 TRBV7-2 CASSLISEYNEQFF TGTGCCAGCAGCTTAATAAGCGAATACAATGAGCAGTTCTTC
few NA TRBJ1-4 TRBV18 CASGRTTNEKLFF TGTGCCAGCGGACGGACAACTAATGAAAAACTGTTTTTT